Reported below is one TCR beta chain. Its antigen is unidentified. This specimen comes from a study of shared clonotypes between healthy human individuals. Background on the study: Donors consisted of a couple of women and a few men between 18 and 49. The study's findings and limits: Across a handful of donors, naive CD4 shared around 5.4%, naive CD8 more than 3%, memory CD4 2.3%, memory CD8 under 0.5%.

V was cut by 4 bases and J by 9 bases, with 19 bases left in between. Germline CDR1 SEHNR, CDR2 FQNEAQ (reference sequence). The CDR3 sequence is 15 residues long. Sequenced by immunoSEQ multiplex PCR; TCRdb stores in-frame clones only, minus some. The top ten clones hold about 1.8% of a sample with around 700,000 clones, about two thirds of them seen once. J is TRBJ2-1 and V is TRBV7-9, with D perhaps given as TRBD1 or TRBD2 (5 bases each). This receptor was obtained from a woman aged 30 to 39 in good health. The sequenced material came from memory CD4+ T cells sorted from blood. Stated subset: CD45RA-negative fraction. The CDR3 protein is CASSSVPPLGGEQFF. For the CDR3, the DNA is TGTGCCAGCAGCTCTGTCCCTCCCCTTGGGGGTGAGCAGTTCTTC. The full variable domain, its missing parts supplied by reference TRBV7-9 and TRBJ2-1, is DTGVSQNPRHKITKRGQNVTFRCDPISEHNRLYWYRQTLGQGPEFLTYFQNEAQLEKSRLLSDRFSAERPKGSFSTLEIQRTEQGDSAMYLCASSSVPPLGGEQFFGPGTRLTVL.